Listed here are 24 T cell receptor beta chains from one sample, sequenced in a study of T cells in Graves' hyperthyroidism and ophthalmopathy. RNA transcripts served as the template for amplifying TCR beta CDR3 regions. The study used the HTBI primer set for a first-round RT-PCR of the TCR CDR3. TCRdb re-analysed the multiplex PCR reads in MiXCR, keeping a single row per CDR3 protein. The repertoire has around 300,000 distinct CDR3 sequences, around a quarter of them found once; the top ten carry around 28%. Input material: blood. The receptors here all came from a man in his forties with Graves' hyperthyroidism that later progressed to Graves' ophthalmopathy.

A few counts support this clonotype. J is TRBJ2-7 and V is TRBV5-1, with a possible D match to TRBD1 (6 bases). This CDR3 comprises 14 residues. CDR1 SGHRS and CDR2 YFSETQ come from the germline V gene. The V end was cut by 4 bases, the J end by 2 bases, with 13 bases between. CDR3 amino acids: CASSPDRLTYEQYF. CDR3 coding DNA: TGCGCCAGCAGCCCGGACAGACTTACCTACGAGCAGTACTTC.

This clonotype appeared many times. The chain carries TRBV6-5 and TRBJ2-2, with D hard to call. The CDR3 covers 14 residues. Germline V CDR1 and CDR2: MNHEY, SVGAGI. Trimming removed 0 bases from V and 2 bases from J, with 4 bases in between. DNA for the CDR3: TGTGCCAGCAGTTACTCGTATAACACCGGGGAGCTGTTTTTT. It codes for CASSYSYNTGELFF.

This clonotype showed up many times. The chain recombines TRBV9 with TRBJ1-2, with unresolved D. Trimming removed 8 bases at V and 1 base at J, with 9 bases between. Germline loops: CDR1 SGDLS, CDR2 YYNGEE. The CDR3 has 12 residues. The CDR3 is CASSRVNYGYTF. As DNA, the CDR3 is TGTGCCAGTAGTAGAGTTAACTATGGCTACACCTTC.

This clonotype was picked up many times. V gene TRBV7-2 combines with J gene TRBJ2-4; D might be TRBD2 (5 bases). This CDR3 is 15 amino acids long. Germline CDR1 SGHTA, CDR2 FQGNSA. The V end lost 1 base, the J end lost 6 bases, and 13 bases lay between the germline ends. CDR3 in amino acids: CASSLGGSAANIQYF. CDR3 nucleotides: TGTGCCAGCAGCTTAGGAGGCTCAGCGGCAAACATTCAGTACTTC.

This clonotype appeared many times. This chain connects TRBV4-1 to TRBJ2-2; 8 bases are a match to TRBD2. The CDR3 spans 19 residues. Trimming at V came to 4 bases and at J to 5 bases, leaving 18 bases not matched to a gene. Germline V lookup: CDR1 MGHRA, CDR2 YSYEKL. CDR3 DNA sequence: TGCGCCAGCAGCCGGGCTTCCGGGAGGGCGGAGGCTTTAACCGGGGAGCTGTTTTTT. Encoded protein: CASSRASGRAEALTGELFF.

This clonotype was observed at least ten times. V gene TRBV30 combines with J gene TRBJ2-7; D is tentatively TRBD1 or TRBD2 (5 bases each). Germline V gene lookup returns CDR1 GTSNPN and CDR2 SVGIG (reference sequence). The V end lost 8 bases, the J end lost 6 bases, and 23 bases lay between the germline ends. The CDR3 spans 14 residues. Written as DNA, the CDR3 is TGTGCCCTAATCTGGGGTCCCGGGACGGGCGAGCAGTACTTC. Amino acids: CALIWGPGTGEQYF.

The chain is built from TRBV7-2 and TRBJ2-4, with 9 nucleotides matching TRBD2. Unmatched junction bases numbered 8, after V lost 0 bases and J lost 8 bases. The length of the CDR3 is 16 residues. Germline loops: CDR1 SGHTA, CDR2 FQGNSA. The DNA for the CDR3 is TGTGCCAGCAGCTTAGCTGGGCGGGAGGGCCTGGACATTCAGTACTTC. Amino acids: CASSLAGREGLDIQYF. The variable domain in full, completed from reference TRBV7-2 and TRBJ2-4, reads GAGVSQSPSNKVTEKGKDVELRCDPISGHTALYWYRQSLGQGLEFLIYFQGNSAPDKSGLPSDRFSAERTGGSVSTLTIQRTQQEDSAVYLCASSLAGREGLDIQYFGAGTRLSVL.

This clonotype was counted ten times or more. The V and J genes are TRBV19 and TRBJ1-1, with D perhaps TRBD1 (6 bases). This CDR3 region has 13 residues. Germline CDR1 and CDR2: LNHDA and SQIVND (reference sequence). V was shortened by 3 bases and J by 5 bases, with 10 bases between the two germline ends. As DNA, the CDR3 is TGTGCCAGTAGTATCACGGGGGCTACTGAAGCTTTCTTT. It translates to CASSITGATEAFF.

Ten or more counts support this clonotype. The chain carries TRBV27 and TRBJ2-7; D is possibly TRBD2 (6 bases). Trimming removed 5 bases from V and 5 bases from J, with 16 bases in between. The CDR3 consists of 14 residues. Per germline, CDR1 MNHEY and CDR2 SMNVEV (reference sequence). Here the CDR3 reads CASSPRRRANEQYF. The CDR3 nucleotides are TGTGCCAGCAGTCCCCGTCGGAGGGCCAACGAGCAGTACTTC.

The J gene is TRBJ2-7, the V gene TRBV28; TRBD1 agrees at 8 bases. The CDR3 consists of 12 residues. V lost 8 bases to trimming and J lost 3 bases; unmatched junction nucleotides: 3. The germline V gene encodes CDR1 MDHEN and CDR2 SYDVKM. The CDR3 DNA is TGTGCCAGCCCCGACAGGGGCTACGAGCAGTACTTC. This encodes CASPDRGYEQYF.

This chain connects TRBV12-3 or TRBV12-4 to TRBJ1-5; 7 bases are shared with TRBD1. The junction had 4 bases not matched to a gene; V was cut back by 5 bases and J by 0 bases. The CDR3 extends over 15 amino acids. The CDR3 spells CASSHGTVSNQPQHF. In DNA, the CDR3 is TGTGCCAGCAGTCACGGGACAGTTAGCAATCAGCCCCAGCATTTT.

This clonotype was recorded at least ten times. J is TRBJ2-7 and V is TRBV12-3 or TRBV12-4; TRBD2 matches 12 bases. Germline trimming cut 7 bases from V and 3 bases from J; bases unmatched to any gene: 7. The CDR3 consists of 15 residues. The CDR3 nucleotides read TGTGCCAGCACCGAGACTAGCGGGAGAATCTACGAGCAGTACTTC. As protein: CASTETSGRIYEQYF.

CDR3 amino acids: CASSIRQWGNTGELFF. CDR3 nucleotides: TGTGCCAGTAGTATTCGGCAGTGGGGGAACACCGGGGAGCTGTTTTTT. This chain joins TRBV19 and TRBJ2-2; D call uncertain. V lost 3 bases and J lost 1, with 12 bases in between. This CDR3 is 16 amino acids long. Germline loops: CDR1 LNHDA, CDR2 SQIVND (reference sequence).

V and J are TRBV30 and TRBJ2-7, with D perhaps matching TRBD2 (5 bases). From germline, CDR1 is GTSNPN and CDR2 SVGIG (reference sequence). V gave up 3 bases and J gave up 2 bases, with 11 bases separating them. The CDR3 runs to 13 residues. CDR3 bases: TGTGCCTGGAGGCTAGCCCCTGCCTACGAGCAGTACTTC. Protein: CAWRLAPAYEQYF.

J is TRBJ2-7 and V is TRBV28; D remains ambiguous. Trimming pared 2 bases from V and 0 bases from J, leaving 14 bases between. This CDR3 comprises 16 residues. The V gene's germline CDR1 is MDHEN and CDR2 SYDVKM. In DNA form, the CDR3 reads TGTGCCAGCAGTTTAAGTTTGGACCAGCCCTCCTACGAGCAGTACTTC. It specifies CASSLSLDQPSYEQYF. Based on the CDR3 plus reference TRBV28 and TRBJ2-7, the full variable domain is DVKVTQSSRYLVKRTGEKVFLECVQDMDHENMFWYRQDPGLGLRLIYFSYDVKMKEKGDIPEGYSVSREKKERFSLILESASTNQTSMYLCASSLSLDQPSYEQYFGPGTRLTVT.

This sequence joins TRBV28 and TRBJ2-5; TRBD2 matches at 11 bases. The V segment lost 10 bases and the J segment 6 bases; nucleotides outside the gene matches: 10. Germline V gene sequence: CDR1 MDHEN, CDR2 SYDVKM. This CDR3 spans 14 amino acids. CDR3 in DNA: TGTGCCATCGAAGATAGCGGGAGGGGACAGACCCAGTACTTC. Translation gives CAIEDSGRGQTQYF. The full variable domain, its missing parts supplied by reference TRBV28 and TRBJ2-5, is DVKVTQSSRYLVKRTGEKVFLECVQDMDHENMFWYRQDPGLGLRLIYFSYDVKMKEKGDIPEGYSVSREKKERFSLILESASTNQTSMYLCAIEDSGRGQTQYFGPGTRLLVL.

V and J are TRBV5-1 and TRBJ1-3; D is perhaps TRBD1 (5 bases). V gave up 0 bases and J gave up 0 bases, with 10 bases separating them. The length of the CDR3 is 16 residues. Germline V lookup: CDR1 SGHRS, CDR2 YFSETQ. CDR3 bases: TGCGCCAGCAGCTTGGATTTGCAGGGCTCTGGAAACACCATATATTTT. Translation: CASSLDLQGSGNTIYF.

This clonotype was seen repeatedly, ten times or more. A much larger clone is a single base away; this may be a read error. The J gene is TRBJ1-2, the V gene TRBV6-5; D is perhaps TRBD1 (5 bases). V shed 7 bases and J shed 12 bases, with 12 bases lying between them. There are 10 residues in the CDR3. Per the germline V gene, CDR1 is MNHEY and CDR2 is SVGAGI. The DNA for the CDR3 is TGTGCCAGCAATAGGGACGGCCACACCTTC. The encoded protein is CASNRDGHTF.

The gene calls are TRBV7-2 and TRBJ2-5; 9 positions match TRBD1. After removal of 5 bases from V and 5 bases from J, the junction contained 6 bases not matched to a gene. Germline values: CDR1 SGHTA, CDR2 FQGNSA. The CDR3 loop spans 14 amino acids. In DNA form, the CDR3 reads TGTGCCAGCAGCCTAACAGGGGGCTTGGAGACCCAGTACTTC. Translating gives CASSLTGGLETQYF.

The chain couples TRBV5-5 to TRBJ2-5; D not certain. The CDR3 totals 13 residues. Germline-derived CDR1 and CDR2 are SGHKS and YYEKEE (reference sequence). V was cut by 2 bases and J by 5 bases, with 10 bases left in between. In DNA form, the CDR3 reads TGTGCCAGCAGCTTTATGTTTGGGGAGACCCAGTACTTC. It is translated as CASSFMFGETQYF.

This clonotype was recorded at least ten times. CDR3 residues: CASSPSGRPYEQYF. DNA for the CDR3: TGTGCCAGCTCACCTAGCGGGCGTCCCTACGAGCAGTACTTC. The J gene is TRBJ2-7, the V gene TRBV18; 7 nucleotides line up with TRBD2. Germline lookup yields CDR1 KGHSH and CDR2 LQKENI. Trimming at V came to 3 bases and at J to 2 bases, leaving 4 bases not matched to a gene. The CDR3 is 14 residues long.

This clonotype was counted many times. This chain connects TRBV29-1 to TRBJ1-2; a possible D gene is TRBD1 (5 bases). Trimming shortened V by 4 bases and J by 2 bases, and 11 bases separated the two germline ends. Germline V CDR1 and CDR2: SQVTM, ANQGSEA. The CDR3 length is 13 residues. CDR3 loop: CSVGGRPNYGYTF. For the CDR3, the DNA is TGCAGCGTTGGGGGGAGACCCAACTATGGCTACACCTTC. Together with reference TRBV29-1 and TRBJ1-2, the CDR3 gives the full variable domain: SAVISQKPSRDICQRGTSLTIQCQVDSQVTMMFWYRQQPGQSLTLIATANQGSEATYESGFVIDKFPISRPNLTFSTLTVSNMSPEDSSIYLCSVGGRPNYGYTFGSGTRLTVV.

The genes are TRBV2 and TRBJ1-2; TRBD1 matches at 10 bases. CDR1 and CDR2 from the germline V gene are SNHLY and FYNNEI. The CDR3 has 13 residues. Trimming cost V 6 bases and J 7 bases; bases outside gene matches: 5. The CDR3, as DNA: TGTGCCAGCAGACGACAGGGGGCTGGTGGCTACACCTTC. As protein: CASRRQGAGGYTF.

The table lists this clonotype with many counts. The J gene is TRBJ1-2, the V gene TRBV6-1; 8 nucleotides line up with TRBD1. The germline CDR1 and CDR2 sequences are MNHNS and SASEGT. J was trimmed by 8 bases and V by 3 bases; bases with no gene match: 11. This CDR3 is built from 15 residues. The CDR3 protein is CASSDLFLQGAGYTF. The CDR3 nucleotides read TGTGCCAGCAGTGACCTATTTCTCCAGGGGGCGGGCTACACCTTC.